Each of the 11 T cell receptor beta chains below was sequenced from the same sample in a study of Graves' ophthalmopathy and Graves' hyperthyroidism (dated by TCRdb to 2016 to 2019). Data came from an Illumina HiSeq 2000. For repertoire sequencing, TCR beta CDR3 regions were amplified from RNA transcripts. HTBI primers and the Qiagen OneStep RT-PCR kit were used in a first-round RT-PCR, which was followed by a second-round multiplex PCR, size selection and purification. In TCRdb, the public reads were trimmed at Q25 with fastp and aligned with MiXCR, with productive beta chains retained. Identical CDR3 proteins give one entry, which carries the most common genes and DNA. This sample has about 370,000 distinct CDR3 sequences in its table, and about a sixth of those were observed once. About 2.4% of the sample rests with the top ten. The sequencing input was peripheral blood. These receptors all come from an adult woman with stable Graves' hyperthyroidism.

In its sample, this clonotype was seen many times. V gene TRBV20-1 combines with J gene TRBJ2-7; the D call may be TRBD1 or TRBD2 (6 bases each). The CDR3 sequence is 12 residues long. The V end was cut by 1 base, the J end by 7 bases, with 11 bases between. From germline, CDR1 is DFQATT and CDR2 SNEGSKA (reference sequence). DNA of the CDR3: TGCAGTGCTAGAGGGAGGAGGGGGGAGCAGTACTTC. This codes for CSARGRRGEQYF.

Many counts were recorded for this clonotype. J is TRBJ1-5 and V is TRBV7-8; 7 nucleotides agree with TRBD1. The CDR3 is 17 residues long. Germline CDR1 SGHVS, CDR2 FQNEAQ. The V segment lost 5 bases and the J segment 2 bases; nucleotides outside the gene matches: 12. The CDR3 reads CASSEYRGGNGNQPQHF. CDR3 nucleotides: TGTGCCAGCAGCGAATACAGGGGCGGGAATGGCAATCAGCCCCAGCATTTT.

This clonotype has a count of ten or more. The V gene is TRBV11-2, the J gene TRBJ2-7; unclear D gene. The V end was cut by 5 bases, the J end by 6 bases, with 14 bases between. The length of the CDR3 is 13 residues. CDR1 is SGHAT and CDR2 is FQNNGV in the germline V gene. The CDR3 sequence: CASSQTRTGEQYF. In DNA form, the CDR3 reads TGTGCCAGCAGCCAGACGAGGACCGGCGAGCAGTACTTC.

This clonotype was counted at least ten times. V and J are TRBV9 and TRBJ2-7; perhaps TRBD2 as D (6 bases). The germline V and J ends were trimmed by 0 bases and 4 bases, with 8 bases remaining between them. The CDR3 length is 13 residues. Germline values: CDR1 SGDLS, CDR2 YYNGEE. For the CDR3, the DNA is TGTGCCAGCAGCGTAGATAGCGGATACGAGCAGTACTTC. As protein: CASSVDSGYEQYF.

Here the CDR3 DNA reads TGTGCCAGCAGTGGAGGTGACAGGGACCATTTGGGGGAGCAGTACTTC. Amino acids: CASSGGDRDHLGEQYF. This rearrangement joins TRBV6-1 to TRBJ2-7; 7 bases align to TRBD1. Germline lookup yields CDR1 MNHNS and CDR2 SASEGT. This CDR3 comprises 16 residues. Trimming cost V 4 bases and J 7 bases; bases outside gene matches: 16.

Many counts were recorded for this clonotype. V gene TRBV7-2 combines with J gene TRBJ2-5; 10 positions match TRBD1. Germline V gene data show CDR1 as SGHTA and CDR2 as FQGNSA. Losses at the gene ends were 5 bases for V and 3 bases for J; bases not matched to a gene: 3. The CDR3 loop spans 14 amino acids. The CDR3, as DNA: TGTGCCAGCAGCCTAGGACAGGGGGAAGAGACCCAGTACTTC. This sequence encodes CASSLGQGEETQYF.

This clonotype appeared many times. The chain has TRBV28 and TRBJ2-2, with a possible D match to TRBD2 (5 bases). The CDR3 consists of 16 residues. Germline V gene lookup returns CDR1 MDHEN and CDR2 SYDVKM. Trimming took off 5 bases at V and 5 bases at J, with 18 bases between the two ends. CDR3 nucleotides: TGTGCCAGCAGTCCGACGGGGATTTTAGGAACCGGGGAGCTGTTTTTT. Protein sequence: CASSPTGILGTGELFF.

This clonotype came up many times. The rearrangement joins TRBV7-9 to TRBJ2-7; TRBD2 is a possible D gene (5 bases). The V gene lost 4 bases and the J gene lost 2 bases, with 15 bases spanning the gap. Germline CDR1 is SEHNR and CDR2 is FQNEAQ (reference sequence). This CDR3 is 15 amino acids long. CDR3 in DNA: TGTGCCAGCAGCTCGCCGGGGTCAGCTGCCTACGAGCAGTACTTC. It codes for CASSSPGSAAYEQYF. Drawing the rest from reference TRBV7-9 and TRBJ2-7, the complete variable domain is DTGVSQNPRHKITKRGQNVTFRCDPISEHNRLYWYRQTLGQGPEFLTYFQNEAQLEKSRLLSDRFSAERPKGSFSTLEIQRTEQGDSAMYLCASSSPGSAAYEQYFGPGTRLTVT.

The table lists this clonotype with many counts. This clone may be a read error of a much larger clone one base away. The chain carries TRBV7-8 and TRBJ2-7; a possible D gene is TRBD2 (6 bases). Germline V gene sequence: CDR1 SGHVS, CDR2 FQNEAQ. The CDR3 has 12 residues. V shed 2 bases and J shed 7 bases, with 9 bases lying between them. The CDR3 here is CASSLYRGEQYF. Written as DNA, the CDR3 is TGTGCCAGCAGCTTATATCGGGGGGAGCAGTACTTC.

To note about this clonotype: This may stem from a read error, because a much larger clone lies one nucleotide away. The chain combines TRBV12-3 or TRBV12-4 with TRBJ2-5; 7 nucleotides line up with TRBD1. The CDR3 spans 16 residues. This CDR3 is CASSGRAGGLGETRYF. The CDR3 DNA sequence: TGTGCCAGCAGTGGAAGGGCAGGGGGTTTGGGAGAGACCCGGTACTTC.

As concerns this clonotype: One base away lies a much larger clone, so this may be a sequencing read error. The J gene is TRBJ2-7, the V gene TRBV10-3, with D perhaps matching TRBD1 (5 bases). V was pared by 4 bases and J by 6 bases, with 19 bases between. Germline CDR1 ENHRY, CDR2 SYGVKD. The CDR3 loop spans 15 amino acids. The CDR3 protein is CAISGPVSGRSEQYF. The CDR3 nucleotides read TGTGCCATCAGTGGTCCGGTTTCAGGGCGGTCCGAGCAGTACTTC.